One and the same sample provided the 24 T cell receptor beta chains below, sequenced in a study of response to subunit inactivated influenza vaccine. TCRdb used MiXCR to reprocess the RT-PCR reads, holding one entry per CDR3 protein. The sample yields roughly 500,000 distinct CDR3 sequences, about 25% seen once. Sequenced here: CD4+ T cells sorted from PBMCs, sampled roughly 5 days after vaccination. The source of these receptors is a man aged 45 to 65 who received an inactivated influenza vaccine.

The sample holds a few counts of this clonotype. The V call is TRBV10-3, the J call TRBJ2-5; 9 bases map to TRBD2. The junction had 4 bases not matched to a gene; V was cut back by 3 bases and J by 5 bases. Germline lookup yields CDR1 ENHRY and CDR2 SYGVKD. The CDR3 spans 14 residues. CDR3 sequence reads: CAISDSGLAETQYF. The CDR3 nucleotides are TGTGCCATCAGTGACTCCGGACTAGCGGAGACCCAGTACTTC.

The CDR3 reads CASSLGGALDEKLFF. The CDR3 DNA follows: TGCGCCAGCAGCTTGGGGGGGGCTTTGGACGAAAAACTGTTTTTT. This rearrangement joins TRBV5-1 to TRBJ1-4, with D tentatively TRBD1 (6 bases). The germline V and J ends were trimmed by 0 bases and 8 bases, with 14 bases remaining between them. The CDR3 is made up of 15 amino acids. CDR1 is SGHRS and CDR2 is YFSETQ in the germline V gene. The full variable domain, with the rest looked up from reference TRBV5-1 and TRBJ1-4, is KAGVTQTPRYLIKTRGQQVTLSCSPISGHRSVSWYQQTPGQGLQFLFEYFSETQRNKGNFPGRFSGRQFSNSRSEMNVSTLELGDSALYLCASSLGGALDEKLFFGSGTQLSVL.

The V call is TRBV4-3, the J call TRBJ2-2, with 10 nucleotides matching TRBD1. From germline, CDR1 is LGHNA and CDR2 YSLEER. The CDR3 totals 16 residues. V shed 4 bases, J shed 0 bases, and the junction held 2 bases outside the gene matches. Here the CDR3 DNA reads TGCGCCAGCAGCCGGGGACAGGGGTCGAACACCGGGGAGCTGTTTTTT. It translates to CASSRGQGSNTGELFF.

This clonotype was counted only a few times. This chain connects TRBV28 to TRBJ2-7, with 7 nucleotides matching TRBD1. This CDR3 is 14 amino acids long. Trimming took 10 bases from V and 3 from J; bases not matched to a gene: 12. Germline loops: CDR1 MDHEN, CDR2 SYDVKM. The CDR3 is CATSVMSGGYEQYF. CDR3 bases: TGTGCCACCTCCGTGATGTCAGGGGGCTACGAGCAGTACTTC.

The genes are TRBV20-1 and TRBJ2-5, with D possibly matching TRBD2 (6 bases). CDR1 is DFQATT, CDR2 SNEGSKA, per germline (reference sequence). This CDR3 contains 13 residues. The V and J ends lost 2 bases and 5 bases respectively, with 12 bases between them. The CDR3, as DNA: TGCAGTGCTAGAACGACGGAGGGCGAGACCCAGTACTTC. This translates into CSARTTEGETQYF.

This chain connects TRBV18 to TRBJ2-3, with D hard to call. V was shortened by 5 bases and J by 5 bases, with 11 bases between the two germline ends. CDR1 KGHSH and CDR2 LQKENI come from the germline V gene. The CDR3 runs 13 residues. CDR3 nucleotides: TGTGCCAGCTCAACTTCACATCAAGATACGCAGTATTTT. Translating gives CASSTSHQDTQYF.

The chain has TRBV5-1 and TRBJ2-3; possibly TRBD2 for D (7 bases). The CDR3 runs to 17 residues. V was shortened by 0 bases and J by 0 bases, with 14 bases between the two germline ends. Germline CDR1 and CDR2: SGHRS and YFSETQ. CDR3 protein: CASSLDAGAPSTDTQYF. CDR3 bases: TGCGCCAGCAGCTTGGACGCGGGGGCCCCTAGCACAGATACGCAGTATTTT.

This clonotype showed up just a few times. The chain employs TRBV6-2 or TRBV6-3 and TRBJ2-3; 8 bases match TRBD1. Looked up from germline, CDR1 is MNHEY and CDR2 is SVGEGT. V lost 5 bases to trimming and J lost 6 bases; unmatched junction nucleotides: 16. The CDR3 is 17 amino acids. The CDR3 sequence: CASSPPRGHGNTDTQYF. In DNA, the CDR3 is TGTGCCAGCAGTCCACCCAGGGGGCACGGTAACACTGATACGCAGTATTTT.

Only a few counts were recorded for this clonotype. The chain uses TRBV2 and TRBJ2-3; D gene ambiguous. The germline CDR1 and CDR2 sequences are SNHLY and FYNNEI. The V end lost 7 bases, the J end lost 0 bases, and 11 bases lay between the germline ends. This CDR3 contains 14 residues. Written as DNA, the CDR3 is TGTGCCAGCACCTCCTGGTCCAGCACAGATACGCAGTATTTT. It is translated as CASTSWSSTDTQYF.

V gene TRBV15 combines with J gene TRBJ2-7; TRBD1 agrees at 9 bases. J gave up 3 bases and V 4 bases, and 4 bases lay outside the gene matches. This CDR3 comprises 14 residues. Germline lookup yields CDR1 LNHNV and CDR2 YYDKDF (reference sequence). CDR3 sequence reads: CATSKPGQGYEQYF. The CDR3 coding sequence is TGTGCCACCAGCAAGCCGGGACAGGGCTACGAGCAGTACTTC.

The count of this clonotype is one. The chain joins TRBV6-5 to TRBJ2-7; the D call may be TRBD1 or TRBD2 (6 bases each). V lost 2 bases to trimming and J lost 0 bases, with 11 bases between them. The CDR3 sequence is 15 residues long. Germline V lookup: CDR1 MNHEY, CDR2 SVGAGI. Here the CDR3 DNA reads TGTGCCAGCAGTTACAGGAAGGGGGGCTCCTACGAGCAGTACTTC. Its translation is CASSYRKGGSYEQYF.

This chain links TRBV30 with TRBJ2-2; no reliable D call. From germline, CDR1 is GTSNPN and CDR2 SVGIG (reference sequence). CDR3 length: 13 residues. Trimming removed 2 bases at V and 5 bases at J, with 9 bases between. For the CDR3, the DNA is TGTGCCTGGAGTAGGCAGATTACCGGGGAGCTGTTTTTT. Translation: CAWSRQITGELFF.

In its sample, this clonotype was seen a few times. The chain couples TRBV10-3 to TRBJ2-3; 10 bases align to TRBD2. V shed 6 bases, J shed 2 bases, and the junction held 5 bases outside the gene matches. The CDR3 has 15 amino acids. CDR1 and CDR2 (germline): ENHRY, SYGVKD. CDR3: CAISQTSGLTDTQYF. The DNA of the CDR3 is TGTGCCATCAGCCAGACTAGCGGGCTCACAGATACGCAGTATTTT.

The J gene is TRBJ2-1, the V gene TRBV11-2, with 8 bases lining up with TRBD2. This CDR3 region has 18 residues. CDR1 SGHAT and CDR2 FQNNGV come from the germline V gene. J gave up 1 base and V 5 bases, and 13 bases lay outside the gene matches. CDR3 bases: TGTGCCAGCAGCCCCGGCCGGGGGGGACTAGAATCCTACAATGAGCAGTTCTTC. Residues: CASSPGRGGLESYNEQFF. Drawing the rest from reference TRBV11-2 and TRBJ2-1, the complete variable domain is EAGVAQSPRYKIIEKRQSVAFWCNPISGHATLYWYQQILGQGPKLLIQFQNNGVVDDSQLPKDRFSAERLKGVDSTLKIQPAKLEDSAVYLCASSPGRGGLESYNEQFFGPGTRLTVL.

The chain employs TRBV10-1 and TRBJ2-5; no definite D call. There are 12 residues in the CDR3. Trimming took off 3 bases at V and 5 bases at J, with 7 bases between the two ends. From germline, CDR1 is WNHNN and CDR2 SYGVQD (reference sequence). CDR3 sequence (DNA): TGCGCCAGCAGTGATACCAGGGAGACCCAGTACTTC. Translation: CASSDTRETQYF.

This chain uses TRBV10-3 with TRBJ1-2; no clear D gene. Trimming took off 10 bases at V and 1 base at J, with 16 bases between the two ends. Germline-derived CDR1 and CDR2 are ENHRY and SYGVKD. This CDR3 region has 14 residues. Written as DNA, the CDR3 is TGTGCCACCTCGGATAACAGCGATAACTATGGCTACACCTTC. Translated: CATSDNSDNYGYTF.

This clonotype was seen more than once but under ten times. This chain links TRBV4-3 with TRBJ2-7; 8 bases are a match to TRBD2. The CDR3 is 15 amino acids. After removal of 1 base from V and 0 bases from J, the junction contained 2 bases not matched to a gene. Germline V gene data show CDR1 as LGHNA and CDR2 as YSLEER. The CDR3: CASSQVAGFSYEQYF. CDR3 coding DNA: TGCGCCAGCAGCCAAGTAGCGGGGTTCTCCTACGAGCAGTACTTC.

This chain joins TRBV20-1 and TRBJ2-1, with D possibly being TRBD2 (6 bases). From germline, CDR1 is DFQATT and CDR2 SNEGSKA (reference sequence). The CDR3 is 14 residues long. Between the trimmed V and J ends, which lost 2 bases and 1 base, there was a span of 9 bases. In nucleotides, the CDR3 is TGCAGTGCTAGATACGGGGGATCCTACAATGAGCAGTTCTTC. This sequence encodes CSARYGGSYNEQFF.

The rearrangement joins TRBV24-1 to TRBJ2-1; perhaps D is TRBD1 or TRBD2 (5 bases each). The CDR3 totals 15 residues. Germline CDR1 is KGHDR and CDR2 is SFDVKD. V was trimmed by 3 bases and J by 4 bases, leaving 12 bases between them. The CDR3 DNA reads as TGTGCCACCAGTGATAGAGGGACCTCTTACAATGAGCAGTTCTTC. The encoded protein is CATSDRGTSYNEQFF.

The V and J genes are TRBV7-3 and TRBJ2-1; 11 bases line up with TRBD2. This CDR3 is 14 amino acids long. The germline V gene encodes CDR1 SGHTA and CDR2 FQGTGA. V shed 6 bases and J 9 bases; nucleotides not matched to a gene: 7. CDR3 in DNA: TGTGCCAGCAGTATAGCGGGAGGGCCCTCTGAGCAGTTCTTC. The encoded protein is CASSIAGGPSEQFF.

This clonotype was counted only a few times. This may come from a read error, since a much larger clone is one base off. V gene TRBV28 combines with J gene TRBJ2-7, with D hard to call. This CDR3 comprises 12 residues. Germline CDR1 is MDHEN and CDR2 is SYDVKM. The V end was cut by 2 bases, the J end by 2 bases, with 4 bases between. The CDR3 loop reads CASSLQAYEQYF. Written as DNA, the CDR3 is TGTGCCAGCAGTTTACAGGCCTACGAGCAGTACTTC.

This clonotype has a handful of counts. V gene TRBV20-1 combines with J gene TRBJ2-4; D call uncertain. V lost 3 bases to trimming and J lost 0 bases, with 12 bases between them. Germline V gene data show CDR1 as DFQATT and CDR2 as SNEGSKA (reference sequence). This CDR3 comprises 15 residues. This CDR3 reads CSASTVYLAKNIQYF. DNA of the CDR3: TGCAGTGCTAGCACCGTTTATCTAGCCAAAAACATTCAGTACTTC.

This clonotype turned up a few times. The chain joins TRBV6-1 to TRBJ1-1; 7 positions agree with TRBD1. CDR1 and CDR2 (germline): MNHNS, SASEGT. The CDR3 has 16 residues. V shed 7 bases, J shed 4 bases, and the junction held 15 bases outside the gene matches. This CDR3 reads CASTNHRRGGITEAFF. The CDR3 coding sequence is TGTGCCAGCACCAACCATCGCAGGGGGGGAATCACTGAAGCTTTCTTT.

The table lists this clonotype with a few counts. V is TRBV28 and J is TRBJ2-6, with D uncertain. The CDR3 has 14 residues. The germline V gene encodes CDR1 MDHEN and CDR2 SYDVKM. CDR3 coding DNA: TGTGCGGTGGCCGTTGGCTCTGGGGCCAACGTCCTGACTTTC. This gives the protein CAVAVGSGANVLTF.